Here is one T cell receptor beta chain with its context. This entry belongs to a study of blood T cell repertoires in COVID-19. Study-level background: Samples of COVID-19 (acute and convalescent) were obtained from the United States, Italy and Spain. PBMCs, B-cell-depleted T cells, or T cells were the source of the cDNA or gDNA that made up the material.

J was trimmed by 5 bases and V by 2 bases; bases with no gene match: 2. CDR1 is KGHSH and CDR2 is LQKENI in the germline V gene. The CDR3 spans 13 residues. Original processing notes: From reference gene primer amplification, estimates of nucleated cell counts were derived. The protocol was immunoSEQ multiplex PCR, while the TCRdb copy is restricted to in-frame clones and leaves out a portion. The V and J calls and clone size come from that table; D and trimming were worked out from the DNA. Of roughly 300,000 clones detected, more than 75% appear once; the ten largest clones hold around 1.5%. This chain links TRBV18 with TRBJ1-1; 7 bases map to TRBD1. The receptor comes from a woman aged 50 to 60 with acute or convalescent COVID-19. Sequenced sample: peripheral blood. The CDR3 DNA reads as TGTGCCAGCTCACCAGACAGGGCAACTGAAGCTTTCTTT. Its protein is CASSPDRATEAFF.